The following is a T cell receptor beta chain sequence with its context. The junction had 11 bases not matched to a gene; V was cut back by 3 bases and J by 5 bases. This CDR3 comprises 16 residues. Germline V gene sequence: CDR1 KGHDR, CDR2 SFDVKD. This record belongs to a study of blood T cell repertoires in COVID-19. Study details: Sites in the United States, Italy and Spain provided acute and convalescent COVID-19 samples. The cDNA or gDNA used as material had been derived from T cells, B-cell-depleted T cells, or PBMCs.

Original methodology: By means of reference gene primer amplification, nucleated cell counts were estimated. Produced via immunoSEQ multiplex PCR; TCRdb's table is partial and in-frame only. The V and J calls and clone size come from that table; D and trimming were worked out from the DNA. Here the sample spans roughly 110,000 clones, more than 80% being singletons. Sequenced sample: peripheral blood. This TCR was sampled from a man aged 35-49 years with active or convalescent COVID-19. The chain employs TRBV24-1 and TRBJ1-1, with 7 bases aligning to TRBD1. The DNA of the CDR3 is TGTGCCACCAGTGATCCCTCTAAGACAGGGAAGACTGAAGCTTTCTTT. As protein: CATSDPSKTGKTEAFF.